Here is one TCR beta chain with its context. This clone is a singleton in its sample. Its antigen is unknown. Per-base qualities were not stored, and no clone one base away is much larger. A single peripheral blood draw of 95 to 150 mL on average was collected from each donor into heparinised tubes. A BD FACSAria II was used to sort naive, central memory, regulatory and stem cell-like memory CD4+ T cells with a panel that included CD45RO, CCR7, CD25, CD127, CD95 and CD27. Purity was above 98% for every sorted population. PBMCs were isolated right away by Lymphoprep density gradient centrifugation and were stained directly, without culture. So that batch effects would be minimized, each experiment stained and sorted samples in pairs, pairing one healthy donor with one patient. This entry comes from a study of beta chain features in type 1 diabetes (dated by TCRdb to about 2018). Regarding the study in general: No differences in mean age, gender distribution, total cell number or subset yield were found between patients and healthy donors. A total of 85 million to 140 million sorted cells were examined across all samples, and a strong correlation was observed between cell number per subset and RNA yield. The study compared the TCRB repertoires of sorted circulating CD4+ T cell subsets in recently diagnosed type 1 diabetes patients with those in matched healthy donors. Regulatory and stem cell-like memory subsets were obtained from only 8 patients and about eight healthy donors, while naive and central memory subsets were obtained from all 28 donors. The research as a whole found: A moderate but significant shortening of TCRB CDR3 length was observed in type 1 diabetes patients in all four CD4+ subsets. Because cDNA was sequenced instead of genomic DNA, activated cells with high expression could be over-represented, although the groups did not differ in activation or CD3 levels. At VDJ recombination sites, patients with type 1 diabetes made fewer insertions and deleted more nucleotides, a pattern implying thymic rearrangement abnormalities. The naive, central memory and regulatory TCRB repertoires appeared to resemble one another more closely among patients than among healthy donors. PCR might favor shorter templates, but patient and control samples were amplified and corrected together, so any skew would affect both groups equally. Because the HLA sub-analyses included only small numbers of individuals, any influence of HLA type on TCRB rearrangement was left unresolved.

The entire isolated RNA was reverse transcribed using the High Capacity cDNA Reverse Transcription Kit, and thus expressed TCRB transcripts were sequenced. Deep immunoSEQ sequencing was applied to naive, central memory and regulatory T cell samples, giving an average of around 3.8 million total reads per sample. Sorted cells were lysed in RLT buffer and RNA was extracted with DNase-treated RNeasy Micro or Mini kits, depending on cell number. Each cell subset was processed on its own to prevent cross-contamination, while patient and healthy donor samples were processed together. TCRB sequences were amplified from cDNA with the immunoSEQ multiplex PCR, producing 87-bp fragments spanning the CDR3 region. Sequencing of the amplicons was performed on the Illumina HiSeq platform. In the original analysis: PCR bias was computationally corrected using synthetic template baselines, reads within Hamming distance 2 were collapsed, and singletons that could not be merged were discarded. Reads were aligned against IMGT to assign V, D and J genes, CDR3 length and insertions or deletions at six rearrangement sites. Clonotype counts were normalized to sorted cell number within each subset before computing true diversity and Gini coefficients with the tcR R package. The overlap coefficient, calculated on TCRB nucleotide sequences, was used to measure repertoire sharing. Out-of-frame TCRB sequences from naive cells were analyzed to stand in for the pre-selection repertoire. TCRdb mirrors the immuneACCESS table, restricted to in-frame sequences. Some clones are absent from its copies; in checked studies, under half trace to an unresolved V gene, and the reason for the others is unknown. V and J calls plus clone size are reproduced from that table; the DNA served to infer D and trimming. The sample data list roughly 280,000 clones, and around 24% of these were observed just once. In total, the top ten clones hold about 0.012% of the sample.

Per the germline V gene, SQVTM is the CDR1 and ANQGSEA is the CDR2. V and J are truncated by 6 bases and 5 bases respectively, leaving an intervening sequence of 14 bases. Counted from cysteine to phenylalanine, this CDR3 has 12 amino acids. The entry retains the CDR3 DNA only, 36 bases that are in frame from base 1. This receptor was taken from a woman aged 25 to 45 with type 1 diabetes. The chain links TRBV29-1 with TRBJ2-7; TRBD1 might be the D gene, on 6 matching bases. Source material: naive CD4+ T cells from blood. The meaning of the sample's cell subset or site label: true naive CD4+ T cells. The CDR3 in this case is CSVVGQFHEQYF. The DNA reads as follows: TGCAGCGTGGTAGGACAGTTCCACGAGCAGTACTTC.